The 8 T cell receptor beta chains in this list originate from one sample, sequenced in a study of blood T cell repertoires in COVID-19. The data were produced by immunoSEQ multiplex PCR, yet TCRdb's version contains in-frame clones alone and is incomplete. The sample comprises tens of thousands of clones, 88% of which are singletons, and less than 9% rests with the top ten. The sample was peripheral blood. The receptor set was obtained from a woman older than 75 with acute or convalescent COVID-19.

This clone was seen only a few times. V is TRBV19 and J is TRBJ2-7, with TRBD1 identical over 9 bases. V dropped 1 base and J dropped 6; count of bases not matched to a gene: 1. Germline-derived CDR1 and CDR2 are LNHDA and SQIVND (reference sequence). CDR3 size: 13 residues. CDR3 DNA: TGTGCCAGTAGTATAGCGGACAGGGGCGAGCAGTACTTC. Amino acid sequence: CASSIADRGEQYF.

The V and J genes are TRBV16 and TRBJ2-1, with 7 bases fitting TRBD2. The junction had 12 bases not matched to a gene; V was cut back by 0 bases and J by 4 bases. Germline values: CDR1 KGHSY, CDR2 FQNENV. The CDR3 has 18 amino acids. The CDR3 is CASSQSRGGEGGYNEQFF. The CDR3 DNA follows: TGTGCCAGCAGCCAATCGCGTGGCGGGGAGGGTGGGTACAATGAGCAGTTCTTC.

The chain recombines TRBV19 with TRBJ2-2; TRBD2 is a possible D gene (6 bases). The CDR3 covers 14 residues. V dropped 10 bases and J dropped 6 bases, with 18 bases sitting between them. Looked up from germline, CDR1 is LNHDA and CDR2 is SQIVND (reference sequence). CDR3 nucleotide sequence: TGTGCCACCGGAAGTCGGGAGCCCCCCGGGGAGCTGTTTTTT. Translation gives CATGSREPPGELFF.

The V and J genes are TRBV19 and TRBJ1-1, with D possibly TRBD1 on 6 matching bases. The germline gives CDR1 LNHDA, CDR2 SQIVND (reference sequence). This CDR3 spans 16 amino acids. V dropped 6 bases and J dropped 5 bases, with 22 bases sitting between them. The CDR3 DNA sequence: TGTGCCAGTAGCCTTGGAGGGGGGGGCGCGGGTACTGAAGCTTTCTTT. Protein product: CASSLGGGGAGTEAFF.

The chain couples TRBV5-8 to TRBJ1-2; weak D call: TRBD1 (6 bases). Trimming took off 3 bases at V and 5 bases at J, with 11 bases between the two ends. The V gene's germline CDR1 is SGHTS and CDR2 YDEGEE. The CDR3 runs to 13 residues. The DNA for the CDR3 is TGTGCCAGCAGCTGGACAGCCCCATATGGCTACACCTTC. Protein: CASSWTAPYGYTF.

The table lists this clone with a few counts. The chain uses TRBV10-2 and TRBJ1-1; the D gene is possibly TRBD1 (6 bases). Per germline, CDR1 WSHSY and CDR2 SAAADI. This CDR3 has 12 amino acids. Trimming removed 6 bases at V and 10 bases at J, with 15 bases between. The chain's CDR3 is CASSFAIRGAFF. The CDR3 DNA sequence: TGCGCCAGCAGCTTCGCGATCAGGGGAGCTTTCTTT.

This clone has just a few counts. The gene calls are TRBV30 and TRBJ2-3; 10 nucleotides line up with TRBD2. This CDR3 contains 15 residues. Germline assignment: CDR1 GTSNPN and CDR2 SVGIG (reference sequence). J gave up 4 bases and V 5 bases, and 9 bases lay outside the gene matches. CDR3 DNA sequence: TGTGCCTGGGGAACTAGCGGGGCTTGGGCAGATACGCAGTATTTT. Translation gives CAWGTSGAWADTQYF. Using reference TRBV30 and TRBJ2-3 for the parts outside the CDR3, the full variable domain is SQTIHQWPATLVQPVGSPLSLECTVEGTSNPNLYWYRQAAGRGLQLLFYSVGIGQISSEVPQNLSASRPQDRQFILSSKKLLLSDSGFYLCAWGTSGAWADTQYFGPGTRLTVL.

The chain couples TRBV6-5 to TRBJ2-1, with 9 bases lining up with TRBD2. Germline loops: CDR1 MNHEY, CDR2 SVGAGI. The CDR3 runs to 16 residues. V trimming: 3 bases; J trimming: 7 bases; junction bases outside the gene matches: 10. The CDR3 region is CASSYGAGGHRNEQFF. Written as DNA, the CDR3 is TGTGCCAGCAGTTATGGGGCGGGAGGGCATCGGAATGAGCAGTTCTTC.